Below, 20 T cell receptor beta chains from the same sample are listed, as sequenced in a study of blood T cell repertoires in COVID-19. Using immunoSEQ multiplex PCR, the repertoire was profiled, and TCRdb retains in-frame clones only, with some absent. Seen here are about 260,000 clones, approximately 88% observed once, and the top ten hold roughly 10%. Source material: peripheral blood. The receptors come from a woman in her 70s with COVID-19, enrolled during active disease.

The chain couples TRBV28 to TRBJ2-5; D possibly corresponds to TRBD2 (6 bases). Germline V lookup: CDR1 MDHEN, CDR2 SYDVKM. V was pared by 1 base and J by 5 bases, with 14 bases between. This CDR3 has 15 residues. The CDR3 DNA follows: TGTGCCAGCAGTTTATCGGCGGGGAGCGGGGAGACCCAGTACTTC. Translating it yields CASSLSAGSGETQYF.

This clone was counted a few times. V usage is TRBV6-2 or TRBV6-3 and J usage is TRBJ2-1; 10 nucleotides align to TRBD2. Trimming cost V 0 bases and J 0 bases; bases outside gene matches: 2. Germline V CDR1 and CDR2: MNHEY, SVGEGT. The CDR3 runs 17 residues. CDR3 residues: CASSYSPSGSSYNEQFF. The CDR3 bases are TGTGCCAGCAGTTACTCCCCTAGCGGGAGCTCCTACAATGAGCAGTTCTTC.

CDR3 amino acids: CASRLGDRDGYEQYF. The CDR3 coding sequence is TGTGCAAGTCGCTTAGGGGACAGGGATGGGTACGAGCAGTACTTC. This rearrangement joins TRBV12-2 to TRBJ2-7; the DNA was not compared with TRBD1, the D call given in the table. TRBV12-2 is a known pseudogene. The CDR3 is 15 residues long.

This clone was counted only a few times. Additional DNA sequences in this sample encode the identical CDR3. J is TRBJ1-5 and V is TRBV6-5, with 8 bases that match TRBD1. The V segment lost 4 bases and the J segment 1 base; nucleotides outside the gene matches: 3. The CDR3 spans 15 residues. CDR1 and CDR2 (germline): MNHEY, SVGAGI. The CDR3 coding sequence is TGTGCCAGCAGTTCCGGGACAGGAAGCAATCAGCCCCAGCATTTT. As protein: CASSSGTGSNQPQHF.

V and J are TRBV9 and TRBJ1-6; D is uncertain. The CDR3 is 14 residues long. Germline values: CDR1 SGDLS, CDR2 YYNGEE. The V gene lost 1 base and the J gene lost 6 bases, with 8 bases spanning the gap. The DNA for the CDR3 is TGTGCCAGCAGCGTAAGTCTATTTAATTCACCCCTCCACTTT. Translation: CASSVSLFNSPLHF.

The V and J genes are TRBV11-1 and TRBJ1-1; D uncertain. The V gene lost 3 bases and the J gene lost 6 bases, with 11 bases spanning the gap. CDR3 size: 13 residues. Germline CDR1 reads SGHAT; CDR2 reads FQDESV (reference sequence). The DNA for the CDR3 is TGTGCCAGCAGCTTTGTAGAAGTGGCTGAAGCTTTCTTT. This translates into CASSFVEVAEAFF.

This clone was seen a handful of times. V is TRBV30 and J is TRBJ2-7, with 7 positions matching TRBD2. V was pared by 0 bases and J by 3 bases, with 8 bases of the junction left unmatched. The CDR3 spans 15 residues. The germline V gene has CDR1 GTSNPN and CDR2 SVGIG (reference sequence). CDR3 region: CAWSVRASGNYEQYF. CDR3 DNA: TGTGCCTGGAGTGTACGGGCTAGCGGTAACTACGAGCAGTACTTC.

The J gene is TRBJ2-5, the V gene TRBV4-1; the match to TRBD2 covers 12 bases. Germline loops: CDR1 MGHRA, CDR2 YSYEKL. The CDR3 is made up of 16 amino acids. The J segment lost 5 bases and the V segment lost 4 bases, leaving 8 bases of the junction unmatched. The DNA for the CDR3 is TGCGCCAGCAGCCCCAGACTAGCGGGAGTGGGGGAGACCCAGTACTTC. As protein: CASSPRLAGVGETQYF.

The rearrangement links TRBV5-1 to TRBJ1-6; 7 bases line up with TRBD1. CDR1 is SGHRS and CDR2 is YFSETQ in the germline V gene. The length of the CDR3 is 15 residues. V shed 3 bases, J shed 6 bases, and the junction held 6 bases outside the gene matches. CDR3 nucleotide sequence: TGCGCCAGCAGCTCAGGAGGGGGCCGTAATTCACCCCTCCACTTT. It is translated as CASSSGGGRNSPLHF.

In this sample, this clone turned up a few times. V and J are TRBV10-3 and TRBJ2-1; 12 nucleotides align to TRBD2. Germline values: CDR1 ENHRY, CDR2 SYGVKD. Germline trimming cut 9 bases from V and 7 bases from J; bases unmatched to any gene: 4. This CDR3 has 13 residues. The CDR3, as DNA: TGTGCCATTGGGACTAGCGGGTTGAATGAGCAGTTCTTC. Protein: CAIGTSGLNEQFF.

This clone was seen just once. Mismatch with germline at one junction end may stem from a read error. The chain joins TRBV7-7 to TRBJ2-5; tentatively, D is TRBD1 (8 bases). Germline-derived CDR1 and CDR2 are SSHAT and FNYEAQ (reference sequence). CDR3 length equals 14 residues. The CDR3 region is CASSHNRGGETQYF. CDR3 DNA: TGTGCTAGCAGCCATAACAGGGGGGGAGAGACCCAGTACTTC.

The rearrangement uses TRBV9 and TRBJ1-4; TRBD1 is a possible D gene (5 bases). This CDR3 is 14 amino acids long. CDR1 and CDR2 (germline): SGDLS, YYNGEE. V gave up 2 bases and J gave up 6 bases, with 11 bases separating them. In nucleotides, the CDR3 is TGTGCCAGCAGCGTCCGGGGGTGGGATGAAAAACTGTTTTTT. Translation gives CASSVRGWDEKLFF.

This chain links TRBV7-3 with TRBJ2-1; tentative D call: TRBD2 (6 bases). V was pared by 4 bases and J by 1 base, with 20 bases between. The CDR3 has 18 residues. Germline CDR1 reads SGHTA; CDR2 reads FQGTGA. The DNA of the CDR3 is TGTGCCAGCAGCTCAAGGCCTTCGGGAGCTTCGTCCTACAATGAGCAGTTCTTC. The encoded protein is CASSSRPSGASSYNEQFF.

The J gene is TRBJ2-3, the V gene TRBV7-2, with a weak D call TRBD2 (6 bases). Trimming took 2 bases from V and 0 from J, leaving 9 bases between them. CDR1 is SGHTA, CDR2 FQGNSA, per germline. The CDR3 is made up of 15 amino acids. The CDR3 coding sequence is TGTGCCAGCAGCTTACGGGGACTCAGCACAGATACGCAGTATTTT. Protein product: CASSLRGLSTDTQYF.

The J gene is TRBJ2-2, the V gene TRBV20-1; possibly TRBD2 for D (5 bases). Trimming removed 3 bases at V and 1 base at J, with 9 bases between. This CDR3 is built from 14 residues. Germline CDR1 reads DFQATT; CDR2 reads SNEGSKA (reference sequence). The DNA of the CDR3 is TGCAGTGCTAGTCGAAGCGGGAACACCGGGGAGCTGTTTTTT. This translates into CSASRSGNTGELFF.

This rearrangement joins TRBV7-9 to TRBJ2-7; 7 positions agree with TRBD1. Trimming at V came to 5 bases and at J to 5 bases, leaving 6 bases not matched to a gene. This CDR3 has 13 residues. Germline V lookup: CDR1 SEHNR, CDR2 FQNEAQ (reference sequence). As DNA, the CDR3 is TGTGCCAGCAGCCCAAACAGGGGCGACGAGCAGTACTTC. It encodes CASSPNRGDEQYF.

J is TRBJ1-5 and V is TRBV30; tentative D call: TRBD1 (5 bases). The V end lost 2 bases, the J end lost 7 bases, and 18 bases lay between the germline ends. CDR3 length: 15 amino acids. In germline, CDR1 is GTSNPN, CDR2 SVGIG (reference sequence). The CDR3 coding sequence is TGTGCCTGGAGTCTTGGGCGGAGGGGAGGACAGCCCCAGCATTTT. Translated, it gives CAWSLGRRGGQPQHF.

The chain links TRBV11-1 to TRBJ2-5; TRBD1 matches 7 bases. This CDR3 has 16 amino acids. Germline CDR1 and CDR2: SGHAT and FQDESV (reference sequence). V lost 2 bases and J lost 2; bases outside the gene matches: 8. The CDR3 nucleotides read TGTGCCAGCAGCTTAATGACAGGGCAGATACAAGAGACCCAGTACTTC. The encoded protein is CASSLMTGQIQETQYF.

This chain connects TRBV2 to TRBJ1-2; D is unresolved. Germline CDR1 is SNHLY and CDR2 is FYNNEI. The CDR3 has 13 residues. The V and J ends lost 3 bases and 5 bases respectively, with 10 bases between them. CDR3 sequence (DNA): TGTGCCAGCAGTGAGGCCGCCCCATATGGCTACACCTTC. Residues: CASSEAAPYGYTF.

CDR3 DNA sequence: TGTGCCAGCCGAAAGGGGACAGGGGAGATGGAGACCCAGTACTTC. Its protein is CASRKGTGEMETQYF. This chain connects TRBV18 to TRBJ2-5; 10 bases match TRBD1. The junction had 11 bases not matched to a gene; V was cut back by 8 bases and J by 5 bases. Germline V gives CDR1 KGHSH, CDR2 LQKENI. This CDR3 is built from 15 residues.